Listed below are T cell receptor beta chains from one sample, sequenced in a study of blood T cell repertoires in COVID-19. The data were produced by immunoSEQ multiplex PCR, yet TCRdb's version contains in-frame clones alone and is incomplete. There are roughly 29,000 clones in the sample; approximately 93% occur only once, and roughly 0.83% lies in the top ten. The sequenced sample consisted of peripheral blood. The receptors shown here come from a woman in her 70s with COVID-19, enrolled during active disease. The CDR3 runs from the conserved cysteine through the conserved F or W. A D gene is named only where the DNA matches it firmly. Clone size appears in some rows only: once, few, many, or a class for an expanded clone.

abundance,v_gene,j_gene,d_gene,CDR3aa,CDR3nt
.,TRBV27,TRBJ2-1,.,CASSLAWTALNEQFF,TGTGCCAGCAGTTTAGCCTGGACAGCATTAAATGAGCAGTTCTTC
.,TRBV4-1,TRBJ2-5,TRBD1,CASSQDKQGLRETQYF,TGCGCCAGCAGCCAAGACAAACAGGGGTTAAGAGAGACCCAGTACTTC
.,TRBV18,TRBJ1-1,.,CASSDNAGTEAFF,TGTGCCAGCTCCGATAATGCCGGGACAGAAGCTTTCTTT
.,TRBV28,TRBJ1-5,.,CAAWDLHSNQPQHF,TGTGCCGCCTGGGACTTACATAGCAATCAGCCCCAGCATTTT
once,TRBV5-4,TRBJ1-1,TRBD1,CASHDRALFTEAFF,TGTGCCAGTCACGACAGGGCTCTATTTACTGAAGCTTTCTTT
.,TRBV18,TRBJ2-7,.,CASSPRDGYEQYF,TGTGCCAGCTCACCGCGGGACGGCTACGAGCAGTACTTC
.,TRBV29-1,TRBJ1-2,.,CSVGAMGHLYGYTF,TGCAGCGTGGGGGCTATGGGACACCTCTATGGCTACACCTTC
.,TRBV4-3,TRBJ2-1,TRBD2,CASSQGAGLAGGREQFF,TGCGCCAGCAGCCAAGGGGCGGGACTAGCGGGAGGGAGAGAGCAGTTCTTC
once,TRBV28,TRBJ1-2,.,CASSAGIYGYTF,TGTGCCAGCAGTGCAGGGATCTATGGCTACACCTTC
.,TRBV5-4,TRBJ2-7,TRBD2,CASSLLGIAGIVTEQYF,TGTGCCAGCAGCTTGTTGGGGATAGCGGGTATTGTCACCGAGCAGTACTTC
.,TRBV9,TRBJ1-3,TRBD1,CASSDRGRNTIYF,TGTGCCAGCAGCGACAGGGGTAGAAACACCATATATTTT
.,TRBV7-2,TRBJ2-2,TRBD2,CASSPAGTSTGELFF,TGTGCCAGCAGCCCAGCCGGGACTAGCACCGGGGAGCTGTTTTTT
.,TRBV24-1,TRBJ1-2,TRBD1,CATSGLLPGQGMWGYTF,TGTGCCACCAGTGGCCTTTTGCCGGGACAGGGGATGTGGGGCTACACCTTC
.,TRBV3-1/TRBV3-2,TRBJ2-1,TRBD2,CASSQARAQRELPIESCNEQFF,TGTGCCAGCAGCCAAGCCAGGGCCCAGCGGGAATTACCAATCGAGAGTTGCAATGAGCAGTTCTTC
few,TRBV19,TRBJ2-2,.,CASITRLGGELFF,TGTGCCAGTATCACGAGACTAGGCGGGGAGCTGTTTTTT
.,TRBV18,TRBJ2-5,.,CASSPRVVGTTQETQYF,TGTGCCAGCTCACCGCGGGTGGTCGGGACAACCCAAGAGACCCAGTACTTC
once,TRBV7-9,TRBJ2-5,.,CASSFRVEWVPETQYF,TGTGCCAGCAGCTTCCGGGTCGAATGGGTCCCAGAGACCCAGTACTTC
.,TRBV5-1,TRBJ2-2,TRBD2,CASSPGGGTGELFF,TGCGCCAGCAGCCCAGGCGGGGGGACCGGGGAGCTGTTTTTT
.,TRBV19,TRBJ2-2,.,CASMYPNTGELFF,TGTGCCAGTATGTATCCGAACACCGGGGAGCTGTTTTTT
.,TRBV5-1,TRBJ2-5,.,CASSFWSVQETQYF,TGCGCCAGCAGCTTCTGGAGTGTACAAGAGACCCAGTACTTC
.,TRBV14,TRBJ2-3,.,CASSPVWLSDTQYF,TGTGCCAGCAGCCCTGTGTGGCTTTCAGATACGCAGTATTTT
.,TRBV6-5,TRBJ2-7,.,CASSLQGRSYEQYF,TGTGCCAGCAGCCTTCAAGGGAGATCCTACGAGCAGTACTTC
.,TRBV7-9,TRBJ1-3,.,CASSLGITRGPGQINTIYF,TGTGCCAGCAGCTTAGGGATTACGAGAGGCCCTGGACAAATTAACACCATATATTTT
.,TRBV6-5,TRBJ2-7,.,CASTSLAGPYEQYF,TGTGCCAGCACATCGTTGGCAGGGCCCTACGAGCAGTACTTC
.,TRBV19,TRBJ1-1,.,CASSRTPGRDTEAFF,TGTGCCAGTAGTCGGACACCCGGCAGGGACACTGAAGCTTTCTTT
.,TRBV6-2/TRBV6-3,TRBJ1-2,.,CASSYPWRAGGPNYGYTF,TGTGCCAGCAGTTACCCTTGGCGCGCGGGCGGCCCTAACTATGGCTACACCTTC
.,TRBV18,TRBJ2-3,TRBD1,CASSPGTGTDTQYF,TGTGCCAGCTCACCTGGGACAGGCACAGATACGCAGTATTTT